One T cell receptor (beta chain) is described in this entry. Authors' data handling: The authors estimated nucleated cell counts from reference gene primer amplification. TCRdb's table, derived via immunoSEQ multiplex PCR, lists solely in-frame clones and lacks some. Clone size and V and J calls were adopted from that table, with D and trimming inferred from the DNA. The sample contains 120,000 or so clones, about 74% of which appear only once. These data belong to a study of blood T cell repertoires in COVID-19. Across the whole study: The United States, Italy and Spain provided the acute and convalescent COVID-19 samples. Sample material is recorded as cDNA or gDNA derived from T cells, B-cell-depleted T cells, or PBMCs.

The CDR3 is 15 amino acids. Germline loops: CDR1 MGHRA, CDR2 YSYEKL. Trimming removed 3 bases from V and 3 bases from J; junction bases left unmatched: 6. Sequenced sample: peripheral blood. The rearrangement links TRBV4-1 to TRBJ1-1, with 8 bases that match TRBD1. The TCR sequence derives from a human donor in a cohort sampled during active COVID-19. CDR3 sequence: CASSHHNRGYTEAFF. For the CDR3, the DNA is TGCGCCAGCAGCCATCATAACAGGGGGTACACTGAAGCTTTCTTT.